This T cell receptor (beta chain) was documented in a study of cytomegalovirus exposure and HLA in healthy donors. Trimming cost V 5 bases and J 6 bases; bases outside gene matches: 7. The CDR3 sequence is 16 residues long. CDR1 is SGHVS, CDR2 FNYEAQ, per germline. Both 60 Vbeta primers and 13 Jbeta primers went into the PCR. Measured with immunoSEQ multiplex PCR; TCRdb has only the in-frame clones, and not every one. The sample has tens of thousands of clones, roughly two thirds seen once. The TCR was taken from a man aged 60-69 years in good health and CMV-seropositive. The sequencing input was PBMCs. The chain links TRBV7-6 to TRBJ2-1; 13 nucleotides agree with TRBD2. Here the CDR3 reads CASSAGGLAGFNEQFF. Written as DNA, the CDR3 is TGTGCCAGCAGCGCGGGGGGACTAGCGGGGTTCAATGAGCAGTTCTTC.